The clone carrying this TCR beta chain was recorded a few times. Its antigen remains unidentified. V lost 3 bases and J 0 bases, leaving 10 bases between the germline ends. Germline lookup yields CDR1 DFQATT and CDR2 SNEGSKA (reference sequence). The CDR3 is 14 amino acids. The assay that was used to sequence DNA from cultured CD4+ T cells was the Oncomine TCR Beta short-read assay. From the PCR reads, TCRdb called clonotypes with MiXCR, one entry per CDR3 protein. The sample contains about 14,000 distinct CDR3 sequences, approximately 33% of which appear only once. This sample is part of a study of vaccination and CD4 T cells after COVID-19. In the study overall: Following dose two, a median approximately 65 days (range 14 to 241) passed before post-vaccine samples were taken.

Described treatment: approximately 9-day PBMC culture with coronavirus spike peptide pools or control peptides (ViraFEST assay). Study-level points and caveats: Detection of a median roughly 85% of reactive clones in convalescent patients was confined to the period after vaccination. The study examined relatively few convalescent patients and included no early post-infection timepoints.

The source is a human donor who had recovered from COVID-19. This material consisted of CD4+ T cells from blood, cultured in vitro, taken after SARS-CoV-2 vaccination. This chain links TRBV20-1 with TRBJ2-3; D is undetermined. DNA of the CDR3: TGCAGTGCTAGTATGACGGCTAGCACAGATACGCAGTATTTT. Residues: CSASMTASTDTQYF.